Following are 28 T cell receptor beta chains from one sample sequenced in a study of T cells in Graves' hyperthyroidism and ophthalmopathy. It was RNA transcripts that yielded the amplified TCR beta CDR3 regions. Initially, a first-round RT-PCR of the TCR CDR3 employed the HTBI primer set. TCRdb re-called the multiplex PCR reads with MiXCR, one entry per CDR3 protein. The repertoire holds roughly 550,000 distinct CDR3 sequences, with 16% as singletons. The sample was blood. The origin of the receptors is a woman aged 30 to 39 with Graves' ophthalmopathy.

This clonotype was recorded many times. The chain joins TRBV2 to TRBJ2-2; D is possibly TRBD2 (5 bases). Looked up from germline, CDR1 is SNHLY and CDR2 is FYNNEI. The CDR3 sequence is 18 residues long. Trimming took off 5 bases at V and 0 bases at J, with 19 bases between the two ends. CDR3 protein: CASSRTGLGTANTGELFF. The CDR3, as DNA: TGTGCCAGCAGTCGTACCGGACTGGGAACAGCGAACACCGGGGAGCTGTTTTTT.

The chain carries TRBV2 and TRBJ2-5; D is ambiguous. This CDR3 is built from 12 residues. Trimming left V 7 bases short and J 8 bases short, with 14 bases between. CDR1 is SNHLY, CDR2 FYNNEI, per germline. The CDR3 sequence is CASTLGPVTQYF. The CDR3 DNA reads TGTGCCAGCACCCTCGGACCCGTTACCCAGTACTTC.

A few counts support this clonotype. The chain has TRBV9 and TRBJ2-2, with D possibly called TRBD1 or TRBD2 (5 bases each). Germline CDR1 reads SGDLS; CDR2 reads YYNGEE. The CDR3 loop spans 20 amino acids. The V gene lost 0 bases and the J gene lost 0 bases, with 21 bases spanning the gap. The DNA for the CDR3 is TGTGCCAGCAGCGTAGCGGTTAGGGGACCAAACATCGCGAACACCGGGGAGCTGTTTTTT. As protein: CASSVAVRGPNIANTGELFF.

This clonotype was seen more than once but under ten times. The J gene is TRBJ2-1, the V gene TRBV7-2; 7 nucleotides align to TRBD1. The V gene's germline CDR1 is SGHTA and CDR2 FQGNSA. The CDR3 consists of 13 residues. The J segment lost 14 bases and the V segment lost 2 bases, leaving 9 bases of the junction unmatched. The CDR3 DNA follows: TGTGCCAGCAGCTTACCGGGACAGCGCCCGAAGTTCTTC. Its protein is CASSLPGQRPKFF.

This chain connects TRBV18 to TRBJ1-5; D is unresolved. The germline V gene has CDR1 KGHSH and CDR2 LQKENI. The CDR3 consists of 14 residues. Deletions cut 2 bases from V and 11 bases from J, with 16 bases between. The CDR3, as DNA: TGTGCCAGCTCACCAAGTAGGGCGCGCGCGGCCCAGCATTTT. Amino acids: CASSPSRARAAQHF.

The table lists this clonotype with many counts. The CDR3 protein is CAISESSSGRVSDTQYF. As DNA, the CDR3 is TGTGCCATCAGTGAGTCGTCCAGCGGGAGAGTCTCAGATACGCAGTATTTT. The rearrangement joins TRBV10-3 to TRBJ2-3; 8 bases agree with TRBD2. Germline V lookup: CDR1 ENHRY, CDR2 SYGVKD. CDR3 length: 17 amino acids. The V segment lost 0 bases and the J segment 4 bases; nucleotides outside the gene matches: 9.

V gene TRBV28 combines with J gene TRBJ1-2, with D possibly being TRBD1 (6 bases). The germline V and J ends were trimmed by 4 bases and 2 bases, with 11 bases remaining between them. From germline, CDR1 is MDHEN and CDR2 SYDVKM. The CDR3 has 14 residues. The chain's CDR3 is CASSSAGENYGYTF. DNA for the CDR3: TGTGCCAGCAGTTCGGCAGGGGAGAACTATGGCTACACCTTC.

This clonotype was observed at least ten times. V usage is TRBV3-1 and J usage is TRBJ2-7; D unresolved. Trimming pared 1 base from V and 3 bases from J, leaving 10 bases between. From germline, CDR1 is LGHDT and CDR2 YNNKEL (reference sequence). There are 14 residues in the CDR3. This CDR3 reads CASSQALVSYEQYF. The CDR3 coding sequence is TGTGCCAGCAGCCAAGCCCTAGTAAGCTACGAGCAGTACTTC.

This clonotype occurred a few times. The rearrangement joins TRBV5-1 to TRBJ1-2, with a weak D call TRBD1 (5 bases). The length of the CDR3 is 14 residues. The V end lost 4 bases, the J end lost 4 bases, and 14 bases lay between the germline ends. Germline V gene lookup returns CDR1 SGHRS and CDR2 YFSETQ. The CDR3 nucleotides are TGCGCCAGCAGCCAGGGAACCAATGTCTATGGCTACACCTTC. It encodes CASSQGTNVYGYTF.

The chain uses TRBV20-1 and TRBJ2-7; D uncertain. Germline CDR1 is DFQATT and CDR2 is SNEGSKA (reference sequence). Deletions cut 3 bases from V and 2 bases from J, with 11 bases between. CDR3 length: 13 residues. CDR3 sequence reads: CSASRQATYEQYF. CDR3 sequence (DNA): TGCAGTGCTAGTAGGCAGGCGACCTACGAGCAGTACTTC.

This clonotype was counted ten times or more. The chain combines TRBV7-6 with TRBJ2-1, with 7 bases identical to TRBD2. J lost 6 bases, V lost 3 bases, and 5 bases had no gene match. The germline gives CDR1 SGHVS, CDR2 FNYEAQ. This CDR3 is built from 14 residues. CDR3 nucleotide sequence: TGTGCCAGCAGCTTGGCGGGAGAAGGCAATGAGCAGTTCTTC. Its translation: CASSLAGEGNEQFF.

There are many counts of this clonotype. The chain links TRBV10-3 to TRBJ1-1; D is undetermined. Germline-derived CDR1 and CDR2 are ENHRY and SYGVKD. The CDR3 is made up of 16 amino acids. V was clipped by 3 bases and J by 1 base, with 15 bases between them. The CDR3 coding sequence is TGTGCCATCAGTGACACGAATCCGGGCAGGAACACTGAAGCTTTCTTT. Encoded protein: CAISDTNPGRNTEAFF.

J is TRBJ2-1 and V is TRBV5-1; the D call may be TRBD1 or TRBD2 (6 bases each). CDR3 length: 14 residues. Per the germline V gene, CDR1 is SGHRS and CDR2 is YFSETQ. V was cut by 3 bases and J by 2 bases, with 9 bases left in between. The CDR3 sequence: CASSSGATYNEQFF. The CDR3 bases are TGCGCCAGCAGCTCGGGGGCCACCTACAATGAGCAGTTCTTC.

This clonotype was seen repeatedly, ten times or more. The chain couples TRBV7-9 to TRBJ2-1, with D unresolved. The length of the CDR3 is 13 residues. V gave up 6 bases and J gave up 11 bases, with 17 bases separating them. The germline V gene encodes CDR1 SEHNR and CDR2 FQNEAQ (reference sequence). CDR3 sequence reads: CASSFSSVTQQFF. DNA for the CDR3: TGTGCCAGCAGTTTTTCAAGCGTGACTCAGCAGTTCTTC.

This clonotype was counted at least ten times. The V and J genes are TRBV3-1 and TRBJ1-4, with D maybe TRBD1 (5 bases). The CDR3 is 16 residues long. Deletions cut 4 bases from V and 3 bases from J, with 15 bases between. Germline V gene lookup returns CDR1 LGHDT and CDR2 YNNKEL (reference sequence). Written as DNA, the CDR3 is TGTGCCAGCAGCCCGCATTCGACAGATTCTAATGAAAAACTGTTTTTT. Its translation is CASSPHSTDSNEKLFF.

V is TRBV6-1 and J is TRBJ2-1; D is uncertain. Deletions cut 8 bases from V and 3 bases from J, with 8 bases between. Germline loops: CDR1 MNHNS, CDR2 SASEGT. The CDR3 totals 12 residues. The CDR3 DNA sequence: TGTGCCAGCGGGCCCTACTACAATGAGCAGTTCTTC. It specifies CASGPYYNEQFF.

The genes are TRBV27 and TRBJ2-7; TRBD2 matches 8 bases. The CDR3 totals 16 residues. Germline assignment: CDR1 MNHEY and CDR2 SMNVEV (reference sequence). With 4 bases clipped from V and 2 bases from J, the junction kept 10 bases outside the gene matches. As DNA, the CDR3 is TGTGCCAGCAGTTACGCGGCGGGGGGTCTCCCCTACGAGCAGTACTTC. Residues: CASSYAAGGLPYEQYF.

This clonotype was counted at least ten times. The chain couples TRBV6-1 to TRBJ2-3, with 13 bases fitting TRBD2. The CDR3 has 18 amino acids. The germline V gene has CDR1 MNHNS and CDR2 SASEGT. With 5 bases clipped from V and 2 bases from J, the junction kept 10 bases outside the gene matches. The CDR3 nucleotides read TGTGCCAGCAGTAAACTAGCGGGAGGGGTAAGAACCACAGATACGCAGTATTTT. This codes for CASSKLAGGVRTTDTQYF.

A note on this clonotype: Sequence at one end of the junction differs from germline and may be a read error. Here the CDR3 DNA reads TGTGCCGGCAGTCACACTCAAAGGGGGTATAATGAAAAACTGTTTTTT. Its protein product is CAGSHTQRGYNEKLFF. J is TRBJ1-4 and V is TRBV28; tentative D call: TRBD1 (6 bases). This CDR3 is built from 16 residues. Germline-derived CDR1 and CDR2 are MDHEN and SYDVKM.

This clonotype came up a few times. A read error may be the cause here, since a much bigger clone is one base away. Likely a read error: the CDR3 ends without its conserved phenylalanine or tryptophan. The chain couples TRBV20-1 to TRBJ1-5; 7 bases align to TRBD1. V lost 5 bases, J lost 7 bases, and 20 bases stayed unmatched. The CDR3 has 17 residues. The germline CDR1 and CDR2 sequences are DFQATT and SNEGSKA (reference sequence). CDR3 sequence: CSAEVLGSGTVVQPQHL. CDR3 nucleotide sequence: TGCAGTGCTGAAGTCTTGGGCTCCGGGACAGTCGTCCAGCCCCAGCATCTT.

In its sample, this clonotype was seen many times. This chain connects TRBV20-1 to TRBJ2-1, with D possibly being TRBD1 or TRBD2 (5 bases each). This CDR3 has 14 amino acids. Germline lookup yields CDR1 DFQATT and CDR2 SNEGSKA (reference sequence). Between the trimmed V and J ends, which lost 1 base and 4 bases, there was a span of 11 bases. CDR3 sequence: CSARVGRRYNEQFF. CDR3 coding DNA: TGCAGTGCTAGAGTGGGACGGCGGTACAATGAGCAGTTCTTC.

This clonotype came up many times. V is TRBV30 and J is TRBJ1-6; D is unresolved. The CDR3 is 13 residues long. Germline V gene lookup returns CDR1 GTSNPN and CDR2 SVGIG (reference sequence). Trimming shortened V by 1 base and J by 3 bases, and 4 bases separated the two germline ends. In DNA form, the CDR3 reads TGTGCCTGGAGTGACAACTATAATTCACCCCTCCACTTT. Its translation is CAWSDNYNSPLHF.

The rearrangement uses TRBV6-1 and TRBJ2-1; 10 bases line up with TRBD2. The ends lost 2 bases at V and 16 bases at J; junction bases unmatched: 11. Germline lookup yields CDR1 MNHNS and CDR2 SASEGT. The CDR3 runs to 14 residues. CDR3 nucleotide sequence: TGTGCCAGCAGTGAAACCGGGACTAGCGATTCTCAATTCTTC. It codes for CASSETGTSDSQFF.

This clonotype showed up just a few times. This chain connects TRBV27 to TRBJ2-1, with D perhaps matching TRBD2 (6 bases). The germline V gene encodes CDR1 MNHEY and CDR2 SMNVEV (reference sequence). The CDR3 extends over 13 amino acids. Trimming stripped 4 bases from V and 9 bases from J, with 13 bases between. The CDR3 DNA follows: TGTGCCAGCAGTTCGCAACTAGCTAGTGAGCAGTTCTTC. It encodes CASSSQLASEQFF.

In its sample, this clonotype was seen many times. The V gene is TRBV11-2, the J gene TRBJ2-3, with a possible D match to TRBD2 (5 bases). The CDR3 spans 14 residues. V lost 8 bases and J lost 0, with 12 bases in between. Germline values: CDR1 SGHAT, CDR2 FQNNGV. CDR3 residues: CASRIGGSTDTQYF. In DNA, the CDR3 is TGTGCCAGCCGAATCGGCGGGAGCACAGATACGCAGTATTTT. Full variable domain (rest looked up from reference TRBV11-2 and TRBJ2-3): EAGVAQSPRYKIIEKRQSVAFWCNPISGHATLYWYQQILGQGPKLLIQFQNNGVVDDSQLPKDRFSAERLKGVDSTLKIQPAKLEDSAVYLCASRIGGSTDTQYFGPGTRLTVL.

This clonotype was counted only a few times. V usage is TRBV4-3 and J usage is TRBJ2-1, with D possibly matching TRBD1 (8 bases). Germline V gene lookup returns CDR1 LGHNA and CDR2 YSLEER. V gave up 4 bases and J gave up 5 bases, with 18 bases separating them. The CDR3 length is 16 residues. Here the CDR3 reads CASSLESGTGHNEQFF. CDR3 in DNA: TGCGCCAGCAGCCTGGAGAGCGGGACAGGCCACAATGAGCAGTTCTTC.

This clonotype was seen repeatedly, ten times or more. The rearrangement joins TRBV27 to TRBJ1-2, with 8 bases identical to TRBD1. This CDR3 has 12 amino acids. Trimming took 5 bases from V and 4 from J; bases not matched to a gene: 0. In germline, CDR1 is MNHEY, CDR2 SMNVEV (reference sequence). DNA of the CDR3: TGTGCCAGCAGTGGACAGGGCTATGGCTACACCTTC. This gives the protein CASSGQGYGYTF.

The V call is TRBV30, the J call TRBJ1-4; TRBD1 matches 8 bases. This CDR3 contains 17 residues. With 2 bases clipped from V and 10 bases from J, the junction kept 18 bases outside the gene matches. CDR1 is GTSNPN, CDR2 SVGIG, per germline (reference sequence). The CDR3: CAWSTLRTGLARGKLFF. The CDR3 DNA reads TGTGCCTGGAGTACCTTGAGGACAGGGCTCGCACGAGGAAAACTGTTTTTT. Based on the CDR3 plus reference TRBV30 and TRBJ1-4, the full variable domain is SQTIHQWPATLVQPVGSPLSLECTVEGTSNPNLYWYRQAAGRGLQLLFYSVGIGQISSEVPQNLSASRPQDRQFILSSKKLLLSDSGFYLCAWSTLRTGLARGKLFFGSGTQLSVL.